This TCR beta chain was captured by sequencing in a study of tissue T cells after allogeneic stem cell transplantation (dated by TCRdb to 2021 to 2024). In terms of the full investigation: The study profiled TCR beta repertoires across many tissues from research autopsies of patients with and without GVHD, plus mouse models of GVHD. On the human side, the study was prospective and observational, with no blinding or randomization.

General findings and caveats noted by the study authors: Only a few T cell clones appeared in more than one patient, yet motif-based clustering showed tissue-specific repertoire signatures that were shared between patients. The patient cohort was small and clinically heterogeneous, and sampling depth was acknowledged as a limitation. Blood and spleen T cells captured only a limited portion of the TCR repertoire detected in tissues, in both patients and mice. Which tissue TCRs were alloreactive or antigen-specific was not determined in the study, and some of the clones might have been host cells that persisted. Within patients, how anatomically similar the tissues were was a key factor in shaping TCR repertoire composition, regardless of disease or transplant status.

The method was the immunoSEQ multiplex PCR assay. TCRbeta CDR3 sequencing was done by Adaptive Biotechnologies at survey depth, reporting CDR3 sequences, V/J genes, productive frequency and template counts. Amplification of TCR beta CDR3 regions was performed from genomic DNA rather than from RNA. In the source study's methods: Jensen-Shannon divergence served to quantify pairwise repertoire overlap between tissues, with 0 meaning identical and 1 meaning complete divergence. Tissues were grouped by single-linkage agglomerative hierarchical clustering of pairwise JSD values, and the clustering results were shown as dendrograms. All patient samples were analyzed with GLIPH2 using simulation_depth 1000, kmer_min_depth 3 and cdr3_length_cutoff 8, and only groups containing more than two unique CDR3s were kept. A standardized tissue-overlap score was calculated by extrapolating Jaccard GLIPH-group overlap across patients to a standard repertoire size of 1000 clones. Associations of diversity with clinical or experimental variables used linear mixed-effect models with tissue fixed effects and individual random effects. The clones in this table, taken by TCRdb from immuneACCESS, are in-frame only. Not every clone is retained; where verified, under half of the shortfall comes from an unresolved V gene, and the cause of the rest is unknown. D and trimming come from the DNA, and the V and J calls and clone size come from that table. For this sample the table gives some 6,000 clones, of which roughly 42% were detected only once. Approximately 1.9% of the sample rests with the top ten.

CDR1 and CDR2 are drawn from the germline V gene (reference sequence): NSQYPW, LRSPGD. V is reduced by 0 bases and J by 4 bases, leaving a spacing of 8 bases between them. Spanning cysteine to phenylalanine, the CDR3 consists of 14 amino acids. Sequencing covers 39 bases of the CDR3, shown here with the frame starting at base 1. As concerns this clone: Its binding antigen is unknown. Gene names and germline sequences refer to the mouse in this case. Read sequence stops 1 residue before the CDR3 end, and the germline J gene provides the missing end.

The time point label of this sample denotes: mouse harvest day 7 after allogeneic transplant. Mouse grafts consisting of 10^7 T-cell-depleted bone marrow cells combined with 10^6 splenic CD5+ T cells were administered by tail vein injection. Mouse GVHD was modeled in a major MHC-mismatch B6 (H2b) into BALB/c (H2d) model, with tissues profiled at day 7 or 14. On day 7 or 14 post-transplant, mouse tissues and retro-orbital blood were harvested with separate sterile tools for each animal, and livers were flushed before harvest. Before genomic DNA isolation with the DNeasy Blood & Tissue Kit, mouse tissues were minced using razor blades in buffered saline.

The rearranged chain carries TRBV1 and TRBJ2-5; the D gene is unclear. The sequence came from a female BALB/c mouse given C57BL/6 T cells with graft-versus-host disease after an allogeneic hematopoietic cell transplant. The sequencing sample was made of skin. CDR3 loop: CTCSADQQKDTQYF. The covered CDR3 bases are TGCACCTGCAGTGCAGATCAACAGAAAGACACCCAGTAC. With all but the CDR3 taken from the reference TRBV1 and TRBJ2-5 genes, the full variable domain is: VTLLEQNPRWRLVPRGQAVNLRCILKNSQYPWMSWYQQDLQKQLQWLFTLRSPGDKEVKSLPGADYLATRVTDTELRLQVANMSQGRTLYCTCSADQQKDTQYFGPGTRLLVL.